The TCR beta chain described here comes from a study of OX40 agonist ivuxolimab in advanced cancers. Study information: Patients in the trial were receiving intravenous ivuxolimab every 2 weeks, at doses of 0.01 to 10 mg/kg.

As to this clone: Its antigen is not known.

Study results and limitations: At 0.1 to 3.0 mg/kg, CD4+ and CD8+ blood T cells expanded clonally by week 6.

CDR3 length equals 18 residues. Clones were read by immunoSEQ multiplex PCR, and TCRdb kept only the in-frame ones, dropping some. In the table there are over 70,000 clones, about 82% of which are singletons. The starting material was CD4+ or CD8+ T cells sorted from blood, obtained in a trial of the OX40 agonist ivuxolimab. The TCR originated in an adult with an advanced solid tumor such as melanoma, head and neck, liver or kidney cancer. The V gene is TRBV12-1, the J gene TRBJ2-3; the table's TRBD2 call for D was not verified on the DNA. TRBV12-1 is deemed a pseudogene. The DNA for the CDR3 is TGTGCCAGCAGCTTTGTTGCGGGAGTGGGGGCTAGCACAGATACGCAGTATTTT. It is translated as CASSFVAGVGASTDTQYF.